These T cell receptor beta chains were read from a single sample in a study of shared clonotypes between healthy human individuals. Produced via immunoSEQ multiplex PCR; TCRdb's table is partial and in-frame only. This repertoire shows almost 750,000 clones, 72% found once; its top ten account for approximately 1.8%. Sequencing was carried out using memory CD4+ T cells sorted from blood. Receptor source: a woman under 40 in good health. Both conserved end residues are part of each CDR3. The order of the fields is J gene, V gene, D gene, clone size, CDR3 DNA, CDR3 protein. A D gene is named only where the DNA matches it firmly. Clone size is given for some rows only: seen once, a few or many times, or a class if the clone is expanded.

TRBJ2-7	TRBV5-1	TRBD2	.	TGCGCCAGCAGAGGGAGGGAACTTTCCTTC	CASRGRELSF
TRBJ2-5	TRBV6-5	.	.	TGTGCCAGCAGTTACTCGACGGGAGTCCAAGAGACCCAGTACTTC	CASSYSTGVQETQYF
TRBJ1-2	TRBV5-6	.	.	TGTGCCAGCAGCTTGTATCAGGGGAGCTACTATGGCTACACCTTC	CASSLYQGSYYGYTF
TRBJ2-2	TRBV4-1	TRBD2	.	TGCGCCAGCAGCCAAGATGCTAGCGGCTACACCGGGGAGCTGTTTTTT	CASSQDASGYTGELFF
TRBJ1-5	TRBV19	TRBD1	.	TGTGCCAGTAACAAACCCACGACAGGGATTAGTCAGCCCCAGCATTTT	CASNKPTTGISQPQHF
TRBJ2-1	TRBV7-2	TRBD2	.	TGTGCCAGCAGTCTCGAACTAGCGGGAGGGCCTGGTGAGCAGTTCTTC	CASSLELAGGPGEQFF
TRBJ2-1	TRBV7-7	.	.	TGTGCCAGCAGCTTAGGTTCCGGCTCCTACAATGAGCAGTTCTTC	CASSLGSGSYNEQFF
TRBJ1-2	TRBV5-1	TRBD1	.	TGTGCCAGCAGCGCGGGACAGGGGAGCTATGGCTACACCTTC	CASSAGQGSYGYTF
TRBJ1-4	TRBV6-1	TRBD1	.	TGTGCCAGCAGTGCAGAGCAGGGGGCTGAAAAACTGTTTTTT	CASSAEQGAEKLFF
TRBJ1-5	TRBV7-2	TRBD1	few	TGTGCCAGCAGCTCTGGGATGGGACAGGGGAGTTGGCAGCCCCAGCATTTT	CASSSGMGQGSWQPQHF
TRBJ2-5	TRBV2	.	.	TGTGCCAGCAGTGAACGCGTCTGGGAGACCCAGTACTTC	CASSERVWETQYF
TRBJ1-2	TRBV28	.	.	TGTGCCAGCAGTTTCACGGACTATGGCTACACCTTC	CASSFTDYGYTF
TRBJ2-7	TRBV11-2	TRBD1	many	TGTGCCAGCAGCCGAGGGACAGGGATCCACGAGCAGTACTTC	CASSRGTGIHEQYF
TRBJ2-5	TRBV29-1	.	.	TGCAGCGTCCGGGACGCACGAGAGACCCAGTACTTC	CSVRDARETQYF
TRBJ1-1	TRBV19	.	.	TGTGCCAGTACCACCTCGACCGGTGGCGCCACTGAAGCTTTCTTT	CASTTSTGGATEAFF
TRBJ2-7	TRBV5-1	.	.	TGCGCCAGCAGCTTGCGTGGGGAAACCTACGAGCAGTACTTC	CASSLRGETYEQYF
TRBJ1-1	TRBV5-1	.	.	TGCGCCAGCAGCTACAAAGTGAACACTGAAGCTTTCTTT	CASSYKVNTEAFF
TRBJ1-3	TRBV6-6	TRBD1	.	TGTGCCAGCAGTTACTCGACAGGGTATGGAAACACCATATATTTT	CASSYSTGYGNTIYF
TRBJ2-7	TRBV20-1	.	.	TGCAGTGGAGCGAGGACCTACGAGCAGTACTTC	CSGARTYEQYF
TRBJ2-7	TRBV29-1	TRBD2	few	TGCAGCGTATCAGTACCGGGACTAGGTGGCGACGAGCAGTACTTC	CSVSVPGLGGDEQYF
TRBJ2-2	TRBV5-1	TRBD2	.	TGCGCCAGCAGCGTAGGGACTAGCGGAGGGGAGCTGTTTTTT	CASSVGTSGGELFF
TRBJ2-3	TRBV5-1	TRBD2	.	TGCGCCAGCAGCCGGGCGGGAGACGGCACAGATACGCAGTATTTT	CASSRAGDGTDTQYF
TRBJ2-1	TRBV2	TRBD2	many	TGTGCCAGCAGACCACTAGCGGGAGTGATTGAGCAGTTCTTC	CASRPLAGVIEQFF
TRBJ2-1	TRBV6-1	.	.	TGTGCCACCACCAAGGGCCGGGAGCTGTCCAATGAGCAGTTCTTC	CATTKGRELSNEQFF
TRBJ1-2	TRBV28	.	.	TGTGCCAGCGAAGAGACATCTAACTATGGCTACACCTTC	CASEETSNYGYTF
TRBJ1-2	TRBV10-2	.	.	TGCGCCAGCAGGGCGGAATTCGGGGTCTATGGCTACACCTTC	CASRAEFGVYGYTF
TRBJ2-2	TRBV21-1	.	.	TGTGCCAGAACCTCCTGGGACACTCCAAACACCGGGGAGCTGTTTTTT	CARTSWDTPNTGELFF
TRBJ2-3	TRBV10-1	.	.	TGCGCCAGCAGTCCTAGCACAGATACGCAGTATTTT	CASSPSTDTQYF
TRBJ2-7	TRBV27	.	once	TGTGCCAGCAGTCAGGGACACTATACCTACGAGCAGTACTTC	CASSQGHYTYEQYF
TRBJ2-7	TRBV6-5	TRBD1	once	TGTGCCAGCAGTTCCGGACAGGGGCGACACGAGCAGTACTTC	CASSSGQGRHEQYF
TRBJ2-2	TRBV7-2	.	.	TGTGCCAGCAGCTTTTGGGGGAACACCGGGGAGCTGTTTTTT	CASSFWGNTGELFF
TRBJ1-5	TRBV28	.	.	TGTGCCAGCAGTTCCGGACGGTGGGGGAGCGTGCGCAATCAGCCCCAGCATTTT	CASSSGRWGSVRNQPQHF
TRBJ2-1	TRBV6-5	.	.	TGTGCCAGCAGTCAACTAAGGAACAATGAGCAGTTCTTC	CASSQLRNNEQFF
TRBJ2-2	TRBV7-6	TRBD2	.	TGTGCCAGCAGCGTTGGCAGCGGGAGAGGCGGGGAGCTGTTTTTT	CASSVGSGRGGELFF
TRBJ2-7	TRBV10-3	TRBD2	.	TGTGCCATCAGTGAGAAAACTAGCGGGAGCGGAAACGAGCAGTACTTC	CAISEKTSGSGNEQYF
TRBJ1-4	TRBV18	.	.	TGTGCCAGCTCTTACACTATGAATCCGGCAACTAATGAAAAACTGTTTTTT	CASSYTMNPATNEKLFF
TRBJ1-4	TRBV25-1	TRBD1	.	TGTGCCAGCAGTGATGGGACCGGGACAGGGGGTGAAAAACTGTTTTTT	CASSDGTGTGGEKLFF
TRBJ1-5	TRBV4-2	.	many	TGTGCCAGCAGCCAAGATGAGGCAGGGGGCAATCAGCCCCAGCATTTT	CASSQDEAGGNQPQHF
TRBJ2-7	TRBV27	.	.	TGTGCCAGCAGGCGGAGCTCCTACGAGCAGTACTTC	CASRRSSYEQYF
TRBJ1-2	TRBV19	TRBD1	.	TGTGCCAGTACCACCCACCCAGGGACAGGGGACGGTGACGGCTACACCTTC	CASTTHPGTGDGDGYTF
TRBJ1-1	TRBV29-1	TRBD1	.	TGCAGCGTTGCCGGGACAGGGTTTAGCACTGAAGCTTTCTTT	CSVAGTGFSTEAFF
TRBJ2-3	TRBV7-9	TRBD2	.	TGTGCCAGCAGCTTGCACTCCGGGACTAGCGGCCCAGATACGCAGTATTTT	CASSLHSGTSGPDTQYF
TRBJ1-5	TRBV16	TRBD1	.	TGTGCCAGCAGCCAAGGACAGGGTTACAATCAGCCCCAGCATTTT	CASSQGQGYNQPQHF
TRBJ2-3	TRBV2	.	.	TGTGCCAGCACAGGTTCAGCAGATACGCAGTATTTT	CASTGSADTQYF
TRBJ2-7	TRBV11-2	.	few	TGTGCCAGCAGCACTAGACTGGGCTCCTACGAGCAGTACTTC	CASSTRLGSYEQYF
TRBJ2-5	TRBV5-1	.	.	TGCGCCAGCAGCTTGGAAGGACCCGTTTACCAAGAGACCCAGTACTTC	CASSLEGPVYQETQYF